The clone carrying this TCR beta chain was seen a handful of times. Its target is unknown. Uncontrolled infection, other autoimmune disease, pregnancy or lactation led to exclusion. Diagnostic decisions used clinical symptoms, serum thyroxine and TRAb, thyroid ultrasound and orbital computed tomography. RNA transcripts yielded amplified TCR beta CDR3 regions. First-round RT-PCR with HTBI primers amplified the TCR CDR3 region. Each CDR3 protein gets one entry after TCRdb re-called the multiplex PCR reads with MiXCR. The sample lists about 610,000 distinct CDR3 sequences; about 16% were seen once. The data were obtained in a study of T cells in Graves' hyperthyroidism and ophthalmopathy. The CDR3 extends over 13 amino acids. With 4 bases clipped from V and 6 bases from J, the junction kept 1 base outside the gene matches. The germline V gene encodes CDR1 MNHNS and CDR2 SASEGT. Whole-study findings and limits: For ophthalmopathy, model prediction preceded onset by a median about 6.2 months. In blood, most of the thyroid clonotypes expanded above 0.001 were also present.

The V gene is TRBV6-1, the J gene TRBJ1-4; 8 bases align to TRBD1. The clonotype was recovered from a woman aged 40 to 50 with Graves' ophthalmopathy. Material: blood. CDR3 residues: CASSGTGYEKLFF. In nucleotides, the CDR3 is TGTGCCAGCAGTGGGACAGGGTATGAAAAACTGTTTTTT.